The 27 T cell receptor beta chains below come from one sample, sequenced in a study of OX40 agonist ivuxolimab in advanced cancers. The table came from immunoSEQ multiplex PCR; TCRdb's copy has only in-frame clones and leaves some out. The sample lists 30,000 to 45,000 clones; about 87% were seen once. Specimen: CD4+ or CD8+ T cells sorted from blood, collected in a trial of the OX40 agonist ivuxolimab. These receptors all come from an adult with an advanced solid tumor such as melanoma, head and neck, liver or kidney cancer.

The V and J genes are TRBV18 and TRBJ1-6; D perhaps matches TRBD1 (5 bases). The CDR3 consists of 15 residues. V dropped 2 bases and J dropped 8 bases, with 13 bases sitting between them. Germline CDR1 is KGHSH and CDR2 is LQKENI. Here the CDR3 DNA reads TGTGCCAGCTCACCAGACCGGCAGGGCCATTCACCCCTCCACTTT. It translates to CASSPDRQGHSPLHF. Based on the CDR3 plus reference TRBV18 and TRBJ1-6, the full variable domain is NAGVMQNPRHLVRRRGQEARLRCSPMKGHSHVYWYRQLPEEGLKFMVYLQKENIIDESGMPKERFSAEFPKEGPSILRIQQVVRGDSAAYFCASSPDRQGHSPLHFGNGTRLTVT.

V usage is TRBV4-1 and J usage is TRBJ2-3, with D tentatively TRBD1 (5 bases). CDR3 size: 15 residues. Trimming took off 0 bases at V and 4 bases at J, with 11 bases between the two ends. In germline, CDR1 is MGHRA, CDR2 YSYEKL. Here the CDR3 DNA reads TGCGCCAGCAGCCAAGAAAGGGGTATGGCAGATACGCAGTATTTT. Its translation: CASSQERGMADTQYF.

Here the CDR3 reads CAEGGSTYTGELFF. The DNA for the CDR3 is TGTGCCGAGGGGGGGAGTACATACACCGGGGAGCTGTTTTTT. The V call is TRBV6-1, the J call TRBJ2-2; perhaps TRBD2 as D (7 bases). The CDR3 runs to 14 residues. The germline CDR1 and CDR2 sequences are MNHNS and SASEGT. The V and J ends lost 11 bases and 3 bases respectively, with 16 bases between them.

By share of the sample, this clone is medium-sized. The J gene is TRBJ2-5, the V gene TRBV20-1; weak D call: TRBD2 (6 bases). The CDR3 consists of 11 residues. V was shortened by 8 bases and J by 5 bases, with 12 bases between the two germline ends. Germline CDR1 and CDR2: DFQATT and SNEGSKA (reference sequence). The CDR3 spells CSHGRRETQYF. CDR3 DNA sequence: TGCAGTCACGGGAGAAGGGAGACCCAGTACTTC.

This sequence joins TRBV5-6 and TRBJ2-7; D is perhaps TRBD2 (6 bases). There are 14 residues in the CDR3. Germline assignment: CDR1 SGHDT and CDR2 YYEEEE. The V and J ends lost 2 bases and 2 bases respectively, with 11 bases between them. DNA for the CDR3: TGTGCCAGCAGCTTCGGGGGAATAGCCTACGAGCAGTACTTC. Translation: CASSFGGIAYEQYF.

DNA of the CDR3: TGTGCCAGCAGTTACTCGGGCGGGAGATCCAACAATGAGCAGTTCTTC. It is translated as CASSYSGGRSNNEQFF. This chain connects TRBV6-5 to TRBJ2-1; 7 positions match TRBD2. The J segment lost 5 bases and the V segment lost 0 bases, leaving 7 bases of the junction unmatched. CDR1 MNHEY and CDR2 SVGAGI come from the germline V gene. CDR3 size: 16 residues.

The table lists this clone with a count of one. The rearrangement joins TRBV5-1 to TRBJ1-2; D perhaps matches TRBD1 (5 bases). Germline V lookup: CDR1 SGHRS, CDR2 YFSETQ. V lost 2 bases to trimming and J lost 6 bases, with 11 bases between them. The CDR3 totals 13 residues. The DNA for the CDR3 is TGCGCCAGCAGCTTTGGGGGACTTGATGGCTACACCTTC. Translated, it gives CASSFGGLDGYTF.

The chain joins TRBV5-1 to TRBJ2-1, with D possibly matching TRBD1 (6 bases). The V and J ends lost 4 bases and 8 bases respectively, with 16 bases between them. CDR1 and CDR2 (germline): SGHRS, YFSETQ. The CDR3 extends over 14 amino acids. CDR3 nucleotides: TGCGCCAGCAGCACGGGACACCTATGGGATGAGCAGTTCTTC. Translation: CASSTGHLWDEQFF.

This chain connects TRBV7-8 to TRBJ2-3, with D maybe TRBD1 (6 bases). Trimming removed 5 bases from V and 0 bases from J, with 9 bases in between. The V gene's germline CDR1 is SGHVS and CDR2 FQNEAQ. CDR3 size: 14 residues. The CDR3 DNA follows: TGTGCCAGCAGCGTGGGACACAGCACAGATACGCAGTATTTT. Translating gives CASSVGHSTDTQYF. The full variable domain, in which reference TRBV7-8 and TRBJ2-3 provide the parts outside the CDR3, is GAGVSQSPRYKVAKRGQDVALRCDPISGHVSLFWYQQALGQGPEFLTYFQNEAQLDKSGLPSDRFFAERPEGSVSTLKIQRTQQEDSAVYLCASSVGHSTDTQYFGPGTRLTVL.

The chain uses TRBV19 and TRBJ2-7; possibly TRBD2 for D (5 bases). Germline assignment: CDR1 LNHDA and CDR2 SQIVND (reference sequence). The CDR3 contains 11 residues. The V end lost 8 bases, the J end lost 5 bases, and 10 bases lay between the germline ends. The CDR3 bases are TGTGCCAGTGACGGGAAAAACGAGCAGTACTTC. It yields the protein CASDGKNEQYF.

The V and J genes are TRBV6-5 and TRBJ2-3; the D gene is possibly TRBD1 (7 bases). This CDR3 has 14 residues. Deletions cut 6 bases from V and 8 bases from J, with 18 bases between. CDR1 is MNHEY and CDR2 is SVGAGI in the germline V gene. CDR3: CASSQTGRRSTQYF. The CDR3 nucleotides read TGTGCCAGCAGCCAGACAGGGAGGAGGAGTACGCAGTATTTT.

The chain has TRBV5-4 and TRBJ1-2, with D tentatively TRBD1 (5 bases). Germline V gene data show CDR1 as SGHNT and CDR2 as YYREEE (reference sequence). CDR3 length: 14 amino acids. V lost 0 bases to trimming and J lost 8 bases, with 14 bases between them. As DNA, the CDR3 is TGTGCCAGCAGCTTGGCACCCGGGGGGGGAGGCTACACCTTC. Amino acids: CASSLAPGGGGYTF.

Only one count was recorded for this clone. The rearrangement uses TRBV19 and TRBJ2-1, with D hard to call. This CDR3 contains 12 residues. Deletions cut 5 bases from V and 7 bases from J, with 9 bases between. Germline assignment: CDR1 LNHDA and CDR2 SQIVND (reference sequence). CDR3 residues: CASSSTRNEQFF. The CDR3 DNA is TGTGCCAGTAGTTCAACGCGTAATGAGCAGTTCTTC.

The rearrangement joins TRBV19 to TRBJ1-1; 8 bases are shared with TRBD1. Germline V gene data show CDR1 as LNHDA and CDR2 as SQIVND (reference sequence). CDR3 size: 16 residues. Unmatched junction bases numbered 9, after V lost 6 bases and J lost 0 bases. The CDR3: CASRRTGQVLNTEAFF. For the CDR3, the DNA is TGTGCCAGTAGAAGAACGGGACAGGTCTTGAACACTGAAGCTTTCTTT.

This sequence joins TRBV29-1 and TRBJ1-1; no clear D. CDR3 length equals 14 residues. Trimming left V 3 bases short and J 3 bases short, with 14 bases between. Germline-derived CDR1 and CDR2 are SQVTM and ANQGSEA. CDR3 protein: CSVDGGPRDTEAFF. CDR3 in DNA: TGCAGCGTTGACGGCGGGCCGCGGGACACTGAAGCTTTCTTT.

This chain links TRBV11-2 with TRBJ2-3; D not resolved. This CDR3 is 11 amino acids long. V shed 3 bases and J shed 5 bases, with 3 bases lying between them. Germline values: CDR1 SGHAT, CDR2 FQNNGV. The CDR3: CASSFGDTQYF. The CDR3 coding sequence is TGTGCCAGCAGCTTTGGAGATACGCAGTATTTT.

The rearrangement links TRBV18 to TRBJ1-1; D gene ambiguous. This CDR3 contains 14 residues. CDR1 is KGHSH and CDR2 is LQKENI in the germline V gene. V was clipped by 3 bases and J by 0 bases, with 8 bases between them. Here the CDR3 DNA reads TGTGCCAGCTCACCCTTAGGAGTGAACACTGAAGCTTTCTTT. Encoded protein: CASSPLGVNTEAFF.

This chain links TRBV7-9 with TRBJ2-5, with D perhaps matching TRBD1 or TRBD2 (5 bases each). The CDR3 runs 15 residues. CDR1 SEHNR and CDR2 FQNEAQ come from the germline V gene (reference sequence). Trimming took off 5 bases at V and 3 bases at J, with 16 bases between the two ends. The CDR3 reads CASSPPRGFEETQYF. CDR3 nucleotides: TGTGCCAGCAGCCCCCCCCGGGGCTTCGAAGAGACCCAGTACTTC.

This sequence joins TRBV5-1 and TRBJ1-2, with D possibly being TRBD1 (6 bases). The CDR3 spans 15 residues. Germline CDR1 reads SGHRS; CDR2 reads YFSETQ. The V end was cut by 4 bases, the J end by 0 bases, with 13 bases between. The CDR3 bases are TGCGCCAGCAGCCCCGCGGCAGGGGCTAACTATGGCTACACCTTC. As protein: CASSPAAGANYGYTF.

V is TRBV27 and J is TRBJ2-1; possibly TRBD1 or TRBD2 for D (5 bases each). V lost 8 bases and J lost 4, with 12 bases in between. The CDR3 covers 13 residues. Germline CDR1 reads MNHEY; CDR2 reads SMNVEV (reference sequence). The CDR3 spells CASRGGSYNEQFF. The DNA for the CDR3 is TGTGCCAGCCGGGGCGGCTCTTACAATGAGCAGTTCTTC.

The J gene is TRBJ2-1, the V gene TRBV7-2; 8 bases align to TRBD1. This CDR3 contains 17 residues. Germline values: CDR1 SGHTA, CDR2 FQGNSA. The V and J ends lost 0 bases and 4 bases, in that order; junction bases with no gene match: 8. The CDR3 is CASSLAKDRVKYNEQFF. CDR3 coding DNA: TGTGCCAGCAGCTTAGCAAAGGACAGGGTAAAATACAATGAGCAGTTCTTC.

The chain combines TRBV30 with TRBJ1-2, with D uncertain. The CDR3 loop spans 17 amino acids. The germline gives CDR1 GTSNPN, CDR2 SVGIG (reference sequence). Trimming cost V 5 bases and J 0 bases, with 22 bases left between them. This chain's CDR3 is CAWVVGPSAGANYGYTF. The CDR3 coding sequence is TGTGCCTGGGTGGTAGGGCCCTCGGCGGGAGCTAACTATGGCTACACCTTC. The full variable domain, with the rest looked up from reference TRBV30 and TRBJ1-2, is SQTIHQWPATLVQPVGSPLSLECTVEGTSNPNLYWYRQAAGRGLQLLFYSVGIGQISSEVPQNLSASRPQDRQFILSSKKLLLSDSGFYLCAWVVGPSAGANYGYTFGSGTRLTVV.

This chain uses TRBV6-1 with TRBJ2-2, with TRBD1 matching over 8 bases. Germline CDR1 reads MNHNS; CDR2 reads SASEGT. J lost 6 bases, V lost 4 bases, and 7 bases had no gene match. This CDR3 is 15 amino acids long. The CDR3 DNA sequence: TGTGCCAGCAGTGTATCAGGGGGCTGGGCCGGGGAGCTGTTTTTT. Translating gives CASSVSGGWAGELFF.

The rearrangement joins TRBV9 to TRBJ1-3; D gene uncertain. Germline CDR1 is SGDLS and CDR2 is YYNGEE. V was trimmed by 3 bases and J by 8 bases, leaving 9 bases between them. The CDR3 has 12 residues. The chain's CDR3 is CASSEFVDTIYF. Here the CDR3 DNA reads TGTGCCAGCAGCGAGTTCGTTGACACCATATATTTT.

DNA of the CDR3: TGTGCCAGCAGCTCGCTAGCGGGGGTGGATACGCAGTATTTT. Its protein is CASSSLAGVDTQYF. The chain uses TRBV5-5 and TRBJ2-3, with 10 bases that match TRBD2. Trimming took 3 bases from V and 6 from J; bases not matched to a gene: 4. From germline, CDR1 is SGHKS and CDR2 YYEKEE (reference sequence). The CDR3 extends over 14 amino acids.

The rearrangement joins TRBV18 to TRBJ2-2; no definite D call. The CDR3 has 14 residues. The V and J ends lost 2 bases and 5 bases respectively, with 9 bases between them. The V gene's germline CDR1 is KGHSH and CDR2 LQKENI. In nucleotides, the CDR3 is TGTGCCAGCTCACCAACAGCTTCTACCGGGGAGCTGTTTTTT. This gives the protein CASSPTASTGELFF.

This rearrangement joins TRBV10-2 to TRBJ2-3, with no clear D. The CDR3 length is 16 residues. With 4 bases removed from V and 0 bases from J, the gap between germline ends came to 14 bases. The V gene's germline CDR1 is WSHSY and CDR2 SAAADI. The CDR3 bases are TGCGCCAGCAGTGGTTCCCCCCGTGTTAGCACAGATACGCAGTATTTT. Protein sequence: CASSGSPRVSTDTQYF.